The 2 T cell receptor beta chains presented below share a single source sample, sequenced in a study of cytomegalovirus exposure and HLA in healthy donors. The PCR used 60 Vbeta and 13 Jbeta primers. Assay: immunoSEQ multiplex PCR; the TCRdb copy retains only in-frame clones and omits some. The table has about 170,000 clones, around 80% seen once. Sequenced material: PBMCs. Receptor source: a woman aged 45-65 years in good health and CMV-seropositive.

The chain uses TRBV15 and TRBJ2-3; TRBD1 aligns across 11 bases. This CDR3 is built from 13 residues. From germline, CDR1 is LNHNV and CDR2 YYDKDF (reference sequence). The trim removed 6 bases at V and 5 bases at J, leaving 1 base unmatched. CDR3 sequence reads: CATRGQGVDTQYF. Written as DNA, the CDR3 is TGTGCCACCAGGGGACAGGGGGTAGATACGCAGTATTTT.

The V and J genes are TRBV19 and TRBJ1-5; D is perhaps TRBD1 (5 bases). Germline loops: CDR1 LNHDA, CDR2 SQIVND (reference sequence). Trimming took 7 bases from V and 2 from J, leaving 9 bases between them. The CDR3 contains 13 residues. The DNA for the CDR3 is TGTGCCAGTAAAGTACAGGGCAATCAGCCCCAGCATTTT. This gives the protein CASKVQGNQPQHF.